These 28 T cell receptor delta chains were all obtained from the same sample, sequenced in a study of Vδ1+ human thymocytes. Study findings and constraints: Thymic TRG and TRD repertoires appeared highly polyclonal.

The antigens for these receptors are not known. Sequences come from RNA converted to cDNA by reverse transcription. Pooled V-gene forward primers with one constant-region reverse primer generated the CDR3 amplicons by multiplex PCR. TCRdb re-called clones from the multiplex PCR reads via CATT. The top ten clones hold 1.6% of a sample with tens of thousands of delta-chain clones, 25% to 30% of them seen once. Sequencing input: Vdelta1+ gamma-delta thymocytes from the thymus. Indicated subset: FACS-sorted CD3+ TCRalphabeta- TCRVdelta1+ TCRVdelta2- thymocytes. These receptors were collected from a boy younger than two who had congenital heart surgery.

The chain carries TRDV1 and TRDJ1; TRDD3 matches 11 bases. Germline V gene data show CDR1 as TSWWSYY and CDR2 as QGS. The CDR3 covers 26 residues. J lost 0 bases, V lost 0 bases, and 30 bases had no gene match. CDR3 in amino acids: CALGELIGVYGPSYRWGIRDTDKLIF. The CDR3 nucleotides read TGTGCTCTTGGGGAACTAATAGGTGTCTATGGGCCTTCCTACAGGTGGGGGATACGGGACACCGATAAACTCATCTTT.

The rearrangement uses TRDV1 and TRDJ1; D is unclear. Trimming left V 0 bases short and J 0 bases short, with 11 bases between. The CDR3 runs 16 residues. CDR1 TSWWSYY and CDR2 QGS come from the germline V gene. In nucleotides, the CDR3 is TGTGCTCTTGGGGAACTAATCGTACATCACACCGATAAACTCATCTTT. Translating it yields CALGELIVHHTDKLIF.

V and J are TRDV1 and TRDJ1; 8 bases fit TRDD3. CDR3 size: 22 residues. Trimming at V came to 1 base and at J to 0 bases, leaving 22 bases not matched to a gene. CDR1 is TSWWSYY and CDR2 is QGS in the germline V gene. CDR3 coding DNA: TGTGCTCTTGGGGAACGACCCCCCCTTTCCGCTCTGGGGGACCTTTACACCGATAAACTCATCTTT. This translates into CALGERPPLSALGDLYTDKLIF.

The J gene is TRDJ1, the V gene TRDV1; 7 nucleotides align to TRDD3. V trimming: 2 bases; J trimming: 2 bases; junction bases outside the gene matches: 20. This CDR3 has 20 residues. Germline loops: CDR1 TSWWSYY, CDR2 QGS. CDR3 region: CALGEFGVAGAGYLTDKLIF. Here the CDR3 DNA reads TGTGCTCTTGGGGAATTCGGAGTAGCCGGTGCGGGATACTTGACCGATAAACTCATCTTT.

This clone has more than one count but fewer than ten. This sample also contains other DNA sequences that code for the same CDR3. V usage is TRDV1 and J usage is TRDJ1; D gene ambiguous. Trimming took off 0 bases at V and 2 bases at J, with 16 bases between the two ends. This CDR3 region has 17 residues. The V gene's germline CDR1 is TSWWSYY and CDR2 QGS. CDR3 nucleotide sequence: TGTGCTCTTGGGGAACTAAGGCGCCCACTACGGACCGATAAACTCATCTTT. Translated: CALGELRRPLRTDKLIF.

The chain combines TRDV1 with TRDJ1; TRDD3 agrees at 10 bases. The V gene's germline CDR1 is TSWWSYY and CDR2 QGS. V dropped 2 bases and J dropped 1; count of bases not matched to a gene: 28. The CDR3 has 24 amino acids. CDR3 DNA: TGTGCTCTTGGGGAATCGCGCTACTTCCTATGCCAAGAGGGGACTGGGGGATGCACCGATAAACTCATCTTT. This translates into CALGESRYFLCQEGTGGCTDKLIF.

This clone was seen just once. At one end the junction does not follow the germline gene, possibly because of a read error. This sequence joins TRDV1 and TRDJ1, with D maybe TRDD3 (6 bases). The germline CDR1 and CDR2 sequences are TSWWSYY and QGS. The length of the CDR3 is 18 residues. In nucleotides, the CDR3 is TGTGCTCTTGGGGAGCCTTCGGGTAATTGGGGGCCGGCCGATAACCTCATCTTT. Translated: CALGEPSGNWGPADNLIF.

To note about this clone: A far larger clone is just one base off, so this is likely a read error. The chain recombines TRDV2 with TRDJ1, with 7 bases fitting TRDD3. This CDR3 region has 14 residues. The V segment lost 4 bases and the J segment 5 bases; nucleotides outside the gene matches: 9. Germline V CDR1 and CDR2: GEAIGNYY, EKD. The CDR3 is CACEKVTGADKLIF. CDR3 nucleotides: TGTGCCTGTGAAAAGGTGACTGGGGCTGATAAACTCATCTTT.

Details on this clone: This could be a read error, since a much larger clone is one nucleotide away. This chain links TRDV1 with TRDJ1; 10 positions agree with TRDD3. The CDR3 contains 17 residues. V lost 6 bases and J lost 3; bases outside the gene matches: 13. CDR1 is TSWWSYY, CDR2 QGS, per germline. CDR3 in amino acids: CALGWVSQTGGSDKLIF. The CDR3 DNA reads as TGTGCTCTTGGTTGGGTTAGCCAGACTGGGGGATCCGATAAACTCATCTTT.

With regard to this clone: Germline is not matched at one junction end, which may reflect a read error. This sequence joins TRDV1 and TRDJ1, with a tentative D call TRDD2 (5 bases). Germline CDR1 TSWWSYY, CDR2 QGS. CDR3 length equals 19 residues. The CDR3 region is CALEELGHPTGRNTDKLIF. The CDR3 DNA sequence: TGTGCTCTTGAGGAACTAGGTCACCCTACGGGGCGGAACACCGATAAACTCATCTTT.

This clone was found a few times. This sequence joins TRDV1 and TRDJ1, with 13 bases identical to TRDD3. The ends lost 5 bases at V and 1 base at J; junction bases unmatched: 25. CDR1 and CDR2 (germline): TSWWSYY, QGS. This CDR3 comprises 23 residues. The CDR3 DNA reads TGTGCTCTTGGGAAAGGTCTACGTCGCGCTACTGGGGGATACGCGTTTTTCACCGATAAACTCATCTTT. Its translation is CALGKGLRRATGGYAFFTDKLIF.

A note on this clone: A much bigger clone sits one base away, suggesting this may be a read error. V gene TRDV2 combines with J gene TRDJ1, with 9 bases aligning to TRDD3. The junction had 19 bases not matched to a gene; V was cut back by 5 bases and J by 1 base. CDR3 length: 19 residues. From germline, CDR1 is GEAIGNYY and CDR2 EKD. CDR3 coding DNA: TGTGCCTGTGCCACGCGTTGGGGGATATTTACTATCCTCACCGATAAACTCATCTTT. This encodes CACATRWGIFTILTDKLIF.

This clone has more than one count but fewer than ten. This chain uses TRDV1 with TRDJ1; 12 nucleotides agree with TRDD3. V lost 1 base and J lost 3; bases outside the gene matches: 15. CDR1 and CDR2 (germline): TSWWSYY, QGS. CDR3 length equals 20 residues. In DNA, the CDR3 is TGTGCTCTTGGGGAACCAGCGGGGGTGAAGTACTGGGGGATACCCGATAAACTCATCTTT. As protein: CALGEPAGVKYWGIPDKLIF.

This clone showed up just a few times. The chain joins TRDV1 to TRDJ1, with D perhaps being TRDD2 or TRDD3 (6 bases each). Germline V gives CDR1 TSWWSYY, CDR2 QGS. The CDR3 is 19 residues long. The ends were cut back, 2 bases at V and 0 bases at J, with 22 bases in the middle. Written as DNA, the CDR3 is TGTGCTCTTGGGGAAGGGGATGTCCCCTTCCATCGAAACACCGATAAACTCATCTTT. As protein: CALGEGDVPFHRNTDKLIF.

Note on this clone: Possible read error: a much larger clone is one base away. The chain combines TRDV2 with TRDJ1; D is uncertain. Germline V gene data show CDR1 as GEAIGNYY and CDR2 as EKD. This CDR3 has 13 amino acids. DNA of the CDR3: TGTGCCTGTGCCACCTATGGCGGCGATAAACTCATCTTT. Translated, it gives CACATYGGDKLIF.

This clone was detected ten times or more. The sample carries other DNA sequences with the same CDR3. The chain joins TRDV1 to TRDJ1; a possible D gene is TRDD2 (5 bases). Trimming removed 1 base at V and 2 bases at J, with 14 bases between. The CDR3 runs 16 residues. Looked up from germline, CDR1 is TSWWSYY and CDR2 is QGS. The CDR3 DNA follows: TGTGCTCTTGGGGAACCGCCCTACATCCCTACCGATAAACTCATCTTT. Its protein product is CALGEPPYIPTDKLIF.

Note on this clone: This may stem from a read error, because a much larger clone lies one nucleotide away. The V and J genes are TRDV1 and TRDJ1; 13 bases fit TRDD3. The CDR3 extends over 19 amino acids. Per germline, CDR1 TSWWSYY and CDR2 QGS. The CDR3 protein is CAHGEYPYWGIRFADKLIF. Here the CDR3 DNA reads TGTGCTCATGGGGAATACCCGTACTGGGGGATACGATTCGCCGATAAACTCATCTTT.

This clone was seen a handful of times. The chain has TRDV1 and TRDJ1; 7 nucleotides line up with TRDD3. The CDR3 is made up of 25 amino acids. Losses at the gene ends were 0 bases for V and 4 bases for J; bases not matched to a gene: 35. Per germline, CDR1 TSWWSYY and CDR2 QGS. In DNA, the CDR3 is TGTGCTCTTGGGGAACTAAGGGTCCCCCTAAGTCTCACTGGGGACTTCTCCGGGGTAGACGATAAACTCATCTTT. Translating gives CALGELRVPLSLTGDFSGVDDKLIF.

In its sample, this clone was seen a few times. V and J are TRDV1 and TRDJ1; the match to TRDD2 covers 8 bases. V dropped 7 bases and J dropped 7; count of bases not matched to a gene: 20. Germline V gene data show CDR1 as TSWWSYY and CDR2 as QGS. CDR3 size: 17 residues. In DNA form, the CDR3 reads TGTGCTCTTGCCCCAAGAGAGCTTCCTACAATCTCCGGTAAACTCATCTTT. Translating gives CALAPRELPTISGKLIF.

Notes on this clone: This may arise from a read error, as a much more abundant clone is one base away. Distinct nucleotide sequences in the sample also encode this CDR3. The genes are TRDV1 and TRDJ1; D is perhaps TRDD3 (5 bases). The CDR3 is made up of 16 amino acids. V dropped 0 bases and J dropped 7 bases, with 18 bases sitting between them. Germline V gene sequence: CDR1 TSWWSYY, CDR2 QGS. The CDR3 DNA sequence: TGTGCTCTTGGGGAACTCGTGCTGGGATCGCTTGGTAAACTCATCTTT. The encoded protein is CALGELVLGSLGKLIF.

This clone occurred once. The same CDR3 can be traced to other DNA sequences in this sample. V usage is TRDV1 and J usage is TRDJ1; 11 nucleotides align to TRDD3. From germline, CDR1 is TSWWSYY and CDR2 QGS. The ends lost 5 bases at V and 0 bases at J; junction bases unmatched: 29. The CDR3 has 24 residues. The CDR3 region is CALGRAEAPLYWGIIGRDTDKLIF. Here the CDR3 DNA reads TGTGCTCTTGGGCGAGCTGAGGCTCCTCTCTACTGGGGGATAATCGGGCGGGACACCGATAAACTCATCTTT.

The table lists this clone with a few counts. The rearrangement links TRDV1 to TRDJ1; TRDD3 agrees at 9 bases. The germline CDR1 and CDR2 sequences are TSWWSYY and QGS. The CDR3 has 20 residues. V lost 2 bases and J lost 4; bases outside the gene matches: 20. The DNA of the CDR3 is TGTGCTCTTGGGGAATACGGACTGAGGGGGATACCCCCCATCCTCGATAAACTCATCTTT. Translating it yields CALGEYGLRGIPPILDKLIF.

By frequency in the sample, this clone is medium-sized. The sample contains more than one DNA sequence encoding this CDR3. The V call is TRDV1, the J call TRDJ1; 11 positions match TRDD3. Germline loops: CDR1 TSWWSYY, CDR2 QGS. The CDR3 spans 21 residues. V gave up 2 bases and J gave up 1 base; unmatched junction bases: 18. CDR3 amino acids: CALGEGLPTVLGDRPTDKLIF. CDR3 DNA: TGTGCTCTTGGGGAAGGCCTTCCTACTGTACTGGGGGATAGGCCCACCGATAAACTCATCTTT.

As to this clone: The junction departs from germline at one end; a sequencing error may be responsible. J is TRDJ1 and V is TRDV1; maybe TRDD3 (5 bases). CDR1 and CDR2 (germline): TSWWSYY, QGS. This CDR3 contains 16 residues. CDR3 DNA: TGCGCTCTTGGGGAAAGTCTTAGGCCGCTCCGCGATAAACTCATCTTT. Translated: CALGESLRPLRDKLIF.

In this sample, this clone turned up a few times. V usage is TRDV1 and J usage is TRDJ1, with 10 bases aligning to TRDD3. Unmatched junction bases numbered 11, after V lost 0 bases and J lost 1 base. Germline values: CDR1 TSWWSYY, CDR2 QGS. The CDR3 has 19 amino acids. CDR3 coding DNA: TGTGCTCTTGGGGAACTTAGTCCCGACTGGGGGATCAGCACCGATAAACTCATCTTT. Amino acid sequence: CALGELSPDWGISTDKLIF.

This clone was picked up a small number of times. V usage is TRDV1 and J usage is TRDJ1, with 8 bases aligning to TRDD3. V was pared by 0 bases and J by 7 bases, with 19 bases of the junction left unmatched. The CDR3 totals 19 residues. CDR1 is TSWWSYY, CDR2 QGS, per germline. CDR3: CALGELPGLRGLGAFKLIF. As DNA, the CDR3 is TGTGCTCTTGGGGAACTTCCCGGCCTTCGGGGACTGGGGGCCTTTAAACTCATCTTT.

The V gene is TRDV1, the J gene TRDJ1; perhaps TRDD3 as D (6 bases). The germline gives CDR1 TSWWSYY, CDR2 QGS. The V end lost 1 base, the J end lost 2 bases, and 32 bases lay between the germline ends. This CDR3 is built from 22 residues. The CDR3 sequence is CALGEPALYWDSPISGTDKLIF. In DNA form, the CDR3 reads TGTGCTCTTGGGGAACCCGCCCTTTACTGGGACAGCCCCATCAGTGGGACCGATAAACTCATCTTT.

The chain uses TRDV1 and TRDJ1; maybe TRDD2 (6 bases). Germline V gene sequence: CDR1 TSWWSYY, CDR2 QGS. The CDR3 is 16 amino acids. V lost 3 bases and J 3 bases, leaving 17 bases between the germline ends. This chain's CDR3 is CALGDFLPSYPDKLIF. The DNA of the CDR3 is TGTGCTCTTGGGGACTTCCTGCCTTCGTACCCCGATAAACTCATCTTT.